The clone carrying this T cell receptor (beta chain) occurred a few times. Its antigen is currently unknown. The data derive from a study of cytomegalovirus exposure and HLA in healthy donors. Study results and limitations: Most CMV-associated TCR beta chains appeared HLA-restricted in a later analysis. Rare TCR sequences predominated, though certain public TCRs were found in many donors.

Germline CDR1 and CDR2: SNHLY and FYNNEI. V dropped 3 bases and J dropped 5; count of bases not matched to a gene: 8. The CDR3 extends over 15 amino acids. This PCR relied on a set of 60 Vbeta primers and 13 Jbeta primers. Per the authors' pipeline: Approximately 78 million unique TCR beta chains, approximately 11 million of them shared, were counted by a later analysis. Using immunoSEQ multiplex PCR, the repertoire was profiled, and TCRdb retains in-frame clones only, with some absent. V and J calls and clone size are those listed in that table; D and trimming were worked out from the DNA. This table has around 150,000 clones, over 60% appearing once.

What was sequenced was PBMCs. The rearrangement joins TRBV2 to TRBJ1-2; 8 bases line up with TRBD1. The origin of this receptor is a woman in her twenties or thirties in good health and CMV-seronegative. In DNA form, the CDR3 reads TGTGCCAGCAGTGATTTTCTACAGGGGGTTTATGGCTACACCTTC. This sequence encodes CASSDFLQGVYGYTF.